Listed here are 26 T cell receptor beta chains from one sample, sequenced in a study of blood T cell repertoires in COVID-19. The method was immunoSEQ multiplex PCR; TCRdb's version includes in-frame clones alone and lacks a portion of them. The sample records 250,000 to 300,000 clones, approximately 85% being singletons. The sequenced sample consisted of peripheral blood. Source of these receptors: a woman between 65 and 79 years old with acute or convalescent COVID-19.

The chain uses TRBV6-5 and TRBJ1-2, with no clear D. In germline, CDR1 is MNHEY, CDR2 SVGAGI. Trimming removed 1 base from V and 1 base from J, with 10 bases in between. This CDR3 has 15 residues. The CDR3, as DNA: TGTGCCAGCAGTTACTACGAAGTCGGTAACTATGGCTACACCTTC. Amino acids: CASSYYEVGNYGYTF.

The rearrangement joins TRBV5-1 to TRBJ1-2; TRBD1 matches at 7 bases. Germline lookup yields CDR1 SGHRS and CDR2 YFSETQ. The CDR3 loop spans 12 amino acids. Germline trimming cut 5 bases from V and 4 bases from J; bases unmatched to any gene: 2. The CDR3 bases are TGCGCCAGCAGGGGACAGCTCTATGGCTACACCTTC. It yields the protein CASRGQLYGYTF.

The chain recombines TRBV24-1 with TRBJ2-5; 16 bases are shared with TRBD2. The length of the CDR3 is 19 residues. Germline V CDR1 and CDR2: KGHDR, SFDVKD. V gave up 4 bases and J gave up 4 bases; unmatched junction bases: 11. The CDR3 spells CATSEPPGTSGGAGETQYF. In DNA form, the CDR3 reads TGTGCCACCAGTGAACCTCCCGGGACTAGCGGGGGGGCCGGAGAGACCCAGTACTTC.

This chain connects TRBV2 to TRBJ1-2; D gene ambiguous. This CDR3 region has 11 residues. With 6 bases removed from V and 8 bases from J, the gap between germline ends came to 10 bases. From germline, CDR1 is SNHLY and CDR2 FYNNEI. In DNA form, the CDR3 reads TGTGCCAGCAGCCCCAGTGTCGGCTACACCTTC. Translated, it gives CASSPSVGYTF.

The chain carries TRBV18 and TRBJ2-1, with TRBD2 identical over 8 bases. This CDR3 is 16 amino acids long. V trimming: 2 bases; J trimming: 7 bases; junction bases outside the gene matches: 10. Germline loops: CDR1 KGHSH, CDR2 LQKENI. The DNA of the CDR3 is TGTGCCAGCTCACCAAAGGCTAGCGGGTCCCCTAATGAGCAGTTCTTC. Its translation is CASSPKASGSPNEQFF.

A single count supports this clone. The chain is built from TRBV19 and TRBJ2-2, with D perhaps matching TRBD2 (6 bases). The CDR3 length is 15 residues. Germline CDR1 and CDR2: LNHDA and SQIVND (reference sequence). Trimming cost V 2 bases and J 6 bases, with 13 bases left between them. For the CDR3, the DNA is TGTGCCAGTAGTATATCGCCTAGCGAGGCCGGGGAGCTGTTTTTT. This codes for CASSISPSEAGELFF.

This chain joins TRBV3-1 (or the pseudogene TRBV3-2) and TRBJ1-5; no definite D call. The CDR3 has 12 residues. CDR1 is LGHDT and CDR2 is YNNKEL in the germline V gene (reference sequence). Trimming stripped 1 base from V and 9 bases from J, with 7 bases between. The CDR3 region has the DNA TGTGCCAGCAGCCAAGGGGAGGGGCCCCAGCATTTT. Translating gives CASSQGEGPQHF.

In this sample, this clone turned up a few times. The V and J genes are TRBV5-1 and TRBJ2-5; 10 bases map to TRBD2. V was pared by 4 bases and J by 4 bases, with 13 bases of the junction left unmatched. From germline, CDR1 is SGHRS and CDR2 YFSETQ. The CDR3 extends over 17 amino acids. DNA of the CDR3: TGCGCCAGCAGCCCGGGAGGTCTAGCGGGGGAAGGAGAGACCCAGTACTTC. The encoded protein is CASSPGGLAGEGETQYF.

This rearrangement joins TRBV19 to TRBJ2-5, with 7 bases lining up with TRBD1. This CDR3 is 14 amino acids long. Germline V CDR1 and CDR2: LNHDA, SQIVND (reference sequence). J was trimmed by 5 bases and V by 6 bases; bases with no gene match: 9. CDR3 region: CASRPPGQSETQYF. In nucleotides, the CDR3 is TGTGCCAGTAGGCCTCCGGGACAGTCGGAGACCCAGTACTTC.

The chain joins TRBV2 to TRBJ1-2; 7 bases are a match to TRBD1. The V gene's germline CDR1 is SNHLY and CDR2 FYNNEI. V gave up 9 bases and J gave up 4 bases; unmatched junction bases: 11. The CDR3 runs to 14 residues. The CDR3 loop reads CASQPDREVYGYTF. DNA of the CDR3: TGTGCCAGTCAACCCGACAGGGAGGTCTATGGCTACACCTTC.

This clone was detected once. The chain couples TRBV11-3 to TRBJ2-1; D is uncertain. Germline V gives CDR1 SGHNT, CDR2 YENEEA. The CDR3 consists of 13 residues. The V end lost 0 bases, the J end lost 6 bases, and 6 bases lay between the germline ends. The CDR3 nucleotides read TGTGCCAGCAGCTTAGACTATGGCAATGAGCAGTTCTTC. Translation: CASSLDYGNEQFF.

The chain recombines TRBV19 with TRBJ2-7; 9 nucleotides align to TRBD1. CDR1 is LNHDA, CDR2 SQIVND, per germline (reference sequence). The CDR3 loop spans 14 amino acids. The V gene end was trimmed by 3 bases and the J gene end by 3 bases; junction bases not matched to a gene: 3. The CDR3 loop reads CASSMGQGVYEQYF. The CDR3 DNA follows: TGTGCCAGTAGTATGGGACAGGGAGTCTACGAGCAGTACTTC.

This clone was recorded once. The chain has TRBV5-4 and TRBJ2-7; TRBD2 agrees at 9 bases. CDR3 length: 14 amino acids. The germline CDR1 and CDR2 sequences are SGHNT and YYREEE (reference sequence). The V gene end was trimmed by 4 bases and the J gene end by 6 bases; junction bases not matched to a gene: 8. As DNA, the CDR3 is TGTGCCAGCAGCAAGAGGGGACTAGCCGGCGAGCAGTACTTC. It is translated as CASSKRGLAGEQYF. Based on the CDR3 plus reference TRBV5-4 and TRBJ2-7, the full variable domain is ETGVTQSPTHLIKTRGQQVTLRCSSQSGHNTVSWYQQALGQGPQFIFQYYREEENGRGNFPPRFSGLQFPNYSSELNVNALELDDSALYLCASSKRGLAGEQYFGPGTRLTVT.

CDR3 sequence reads: CATSEGLRTANEKLFF. The CDR3 DNA follows: TGTGCCACCAGCGAAGGGCTACGGACTGCTAATGAAAAACTGTTTTTT. This sequence joins TRBV15 and TRBJ1-4; D is uncertain. Germline V lookup: CDR1 LNHNV, CDR2 YYDKDF (reference sequence). V dropped 5 bases and J dropped 3 bases, with 16 bases sitting between them. CDR3 length equals 16 residues.

CDR3 in amino acids: CASSLRDSRRGYTF. For the CDR3, the DNA is TGTGCCAGCAGTTTACGGGACAGTCGCCGGGGCTACACCTTC. This chain joins TRBV7-9 and TRBJ1-2; 7 bases map to TRBD1. The length of the CDR3 is 14 residues. V trimming: 6 bases; J trimming: 8 bases; junction bases outside the gene matches: 12. Germline V CDR1 and CDR2: SEHNR, FQNEAQ (reference sequence).

The chain carries TRBV5-1 and TRBJ2-5; possible D gene TRBD2, 6 bases. This CDR3 is built from 13 residues. Germline loops: CDR1 SGHRS, CDR2 YFSETQ. Trimming removed 4 bases at V and 3 bases at J, with 10 bases between. In DNA form, the CDR3 reads TGCGCCAGCAGCCTCTGGGGGGAAGAGACCCAGTACTTC. Amino acid sequence: CASSLWGEETQYF.

This clone was seen once. V is TRBV6-5 and J is TRBJ1-2; 8 positions agree with TRBD1. This CDR3 region has 15 residues. Unmatched junction bases numbered 6, after V lost 6 bases and J lost 0 bases. Germline V gene sequence: CDR1 MNHEY, CDR2 SVGAGI. CDR3 protein: CASRGQGVSNYGYTF. The CDR3 nucleotides read TGTGCCAGCAGAGGACAGGGCGTTTCTAACTATGGCTACACCTTC.

V and J are TRBV3-1 (or the pseudogene TRBV3-2) and TRBJ1-3; D uncertain. Trimming took 8 bases from V and 5 from J, leaving 16 bases between them. The CDR3 consists of 14 residues. CDR1 is LGHDT, CDR2 YNNKEL, per germline (reference sequence). CDR3 amino acids: CASAPGASRNTIYF. CDR3 coding DNA: TGTGCCAGCGCCCCTGGAGCATCGAGAAACACCATATATTTT.

CDR3 in amino acids: CATSQGGTGELFF. The CDR3 DNA sequence: TGTGCCACCAGCCAGGGTGGCACCGGGGAGCTGTTTTTT. The V gene is TRBV24-1, the J gene TRBJ2-2, with D perhaps matching TRBD1 (5 bases). Trimming removed 7 bases from V and 4 bases from J, with 9 bases in between. Germline V gene sequence: CDR1 KGHDR, CDR2 SFDVKD. The CDR3 spans 13 residues.

J is TRBJ1-1 and V is TRBV18; D perhaps matches TRBD1 (5 bases). Trimming removed 4 bases at V and 2 bases at J, with 8 bases between. Germline V gives CDR1 KGHSH, CDR2 LQKENI. The CDR3 sequence is 13 residues long. In DNA, the CDR3 is TGTGCCAGCTCACAGACAGTAAACACTGAAGCTTTCTTT. Encoded protein: CASSQTVNTEAFF.

This clone occurred once. This chain joins TRBV5-1 and TRBJ2-1; D is perhaps TRBD1 (6 bases). The CDR3 has 14 residues. The germline CDR1 and CDR2 sequences are SGHRS and YFSETQ. The V and J ends lost 6 bases and 6 bases respectively, with 16 bases between them. This chain's CDR3 is CASNNRANGNEQFF. The CDR3 DNA reads TGCGCCAGCAACAACAGGGCTAATGGCAATGAGCAGTTCTTC.

Concerning this clone: The identical CDR3 is also encoded by other nucleotide sequences in the sample. This chain links TRBV5-1 with TRBJ1-1; the D gene is possibly TRBD1 (5 bases). CDR3 size: 15 residues. Between the trimmed V and J ends, which lost 2 bases and 4 bases, there was a span of 15 bases. The germline gives CDR1 SGHRS, CDR2 YFSETQ. In DNA, the CDR3 is TGCGCCAGCAGCTTCCACCAGGGTAGGGGCACTGAAGCTTTCTTT. Encoded protein: CASSFHQGRGTEAFF.

The chain employs TRBV4-2 and TRBJ1-2, with D hard to call. Germline assignment: CDR1 LGHNA and CDR2 YNFKEQ. V dropped 0 bases and J dropped 4 bases, with 6 bases sitting between them. The CDR3 is 13 amino acids. CDR3 nucleotide sequence: TGTGCCAGCAGCCAAGAAACGGGCTATGGCTACACCTTC. This codes for CASSQETGYGYTF.

This clone is termed medium-sized (0.01 to 0.1%). This chain connects TRBV5-4 to TRBJ1-4; D not certain. Germline CDR1 reads SGHNT; CDR2 reads YYREEE (reference sequence). Trimming removed 2 bases at V and 3 bases at J, with 11 bases between. The CDR3 has 15 amino acids. CDR3 in DNA: TGTGCCAGCAGCTTCGAAGGGAGGGCTAATGAAAAACTGTTTTTT. This translates into CASSFEGRANEKLFF.

The rearrangement links TRBV10-3 to TRBJ1-1; the D is unclear. Germline V gene sequence: CDR1 ENHRY, CDR2 SYGVKD. V lost 6 bases, J lost 0 bases, and 8 bases lay in between. This CDR3 comprises 13 residues. The CDR3 sequence is CAIRETVNTEAFF. The CDR3 DNA reads as TGTGCCATCAGGGAGACGGTGAACACTGAAGCTTTCTTT.

The sample holds a few counts of this clone. The J gene is TRBJ1-2, the V gene TRBV2; D possibly corresponds to TRBD1 (6 bases). Per the germline V gene, CDR1 is SNHLY and CDR2 is FYNNEI. The CDR3 has 12 residues. Trimming took 5 bases from V and 8 from J, leaving 12 bases between them. CDR3 amino acids: CASSTGKRGYTF. For the CDR3, the DNA is TGTGCCAGCAGTACAGGGAAGAGAGGCTACACCTTC.